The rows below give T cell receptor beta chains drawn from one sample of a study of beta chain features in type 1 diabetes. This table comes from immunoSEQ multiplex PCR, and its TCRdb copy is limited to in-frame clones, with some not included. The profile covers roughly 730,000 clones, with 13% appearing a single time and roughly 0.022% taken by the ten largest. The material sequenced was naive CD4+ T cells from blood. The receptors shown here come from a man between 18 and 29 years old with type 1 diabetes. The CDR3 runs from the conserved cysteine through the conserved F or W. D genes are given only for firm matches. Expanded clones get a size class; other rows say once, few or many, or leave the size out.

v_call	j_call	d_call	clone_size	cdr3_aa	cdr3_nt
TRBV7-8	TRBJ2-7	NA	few	CASRAQGASIHEQYF	TGTGCCAGCAGAGCCCAGGGTGCGTCGATCCACGAGCAGTACTTC
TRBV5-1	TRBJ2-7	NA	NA	CASSLLAETYEQYF	TGCGCCAGCAGCTTGTTGGCGGAAACCTACGAGCAGTACTTC
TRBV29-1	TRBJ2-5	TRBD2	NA	CSVEASGGSETQYF	TGCAGCGTTGAGGCCAGCGGGGGGAGCGAGACCCAGTACTTC
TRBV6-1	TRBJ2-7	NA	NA	CASGSVRVGEQYF	TGTGCCAGCGGTTCCGTCAGAGTAGGCGAGCAGTACTTC
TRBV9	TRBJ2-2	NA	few	CASSVVGAGELFF	TGTGCCAGCAGCGTAGTAGGGGCCGGGGAGCTGTTTTTT
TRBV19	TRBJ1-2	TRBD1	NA	CASLSVDRNYGYTF	TGTGCCAGTTTATCCGTGGACAGGAACTATGGCTACACCTTC
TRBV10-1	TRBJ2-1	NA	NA	CASARFSTEQFF	TGCGCCAGCGCCAGATTTAGTACTGAGCAGTTCTTC
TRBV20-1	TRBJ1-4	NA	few	CSGTGNEKLFF	TGCAGTGGTACGGGGAATGAAAAACTGTTTTTT
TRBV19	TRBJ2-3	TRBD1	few	CASSTGTGPGDTQYF	TGTGCCAGTAGTACCGGGACAGGCCCGGGGGATACGCAGTATTTT
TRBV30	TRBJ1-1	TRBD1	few	CAWSVPGGTEAFF	TGTGCCTGGAGTGTACCAGGGGGCACTGAAGCTTTCTTT
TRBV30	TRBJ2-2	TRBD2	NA	CAWSEASGVAGELFF	TGTGCCTGGAGTGAGGCTAGCGGGGTCGCCGGGGAGCTGTTTTTT
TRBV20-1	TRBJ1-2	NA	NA	CSASWGDGYTF	TGCAGTGCTAGTTGGGGGGATGGCTACACCTTC
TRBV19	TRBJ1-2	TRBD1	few	CASSIRQGYGYTF	TGTGCCAGTAGTATCCGACAGGGCTATGGCTACACCTTC
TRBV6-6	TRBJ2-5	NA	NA	CASSYSSLTQYF	TGTGCCAGCAGTTACTCCAGTTTGACCCAGTACTTC
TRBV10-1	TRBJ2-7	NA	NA	CASRRTGDSGEQYF	TGCGCCAGCAGGAGAACAGGAGACTCGGGCGAGCAGTACTTC
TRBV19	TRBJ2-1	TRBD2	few	CASSEAGTTRDNEQFF	TGTGCCAGTAGTGAAGCGGGGACTACCCGCGACAATGAGCAGTTCTTC
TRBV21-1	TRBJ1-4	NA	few	CASSIGTAENEKLFF	TGTGCCAGCAGCATCGGGACAGCCGAAAATGAAAAACTGTTTTTT
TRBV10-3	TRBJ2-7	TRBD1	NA	CAISPDRVEQYF	TGTGCCATCAGCCCGGACAGGGTTGAGCAGTACTTC
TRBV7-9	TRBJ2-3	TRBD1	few	CASSSPGTGQSTDTQYF	TGTGCCAGCAGCTCTCCGGGGACAGGGCAATCCACAGATACGCAGTATTTT
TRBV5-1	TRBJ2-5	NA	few	CASSVDTQETQYF	TGCGCCAGCAGCGTCGATACCCAAGAGACCCAGTACTTC
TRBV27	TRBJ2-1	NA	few	CASSFTSNEQFF	TGTGCCAGCAGTTTCACAAGTAATGAGCAGTTCTTC
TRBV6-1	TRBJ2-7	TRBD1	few	CASSALSGQTLYEQYF	TGTGCCAGCAGTGCCCTTTCGGGACAGACCCTCTACGAGCAGTACTTC